This TCR beta chain is drawn from a study of shared clonotypes between healthy human individuals. Overall study: Three plates each covered CD4 naive and memory; CD8 naive two, CD8 memory one.

This clone was picked up one time. Using immunoSEQ multiplex PCR, the repertoire was profiled, and TCRdb retains in-frame clones only, with some absent. The repertoire holds 2 million to 2.5 million clones, around 96% seen once, with 1% to 1.3% in the top ten. This CDR3 comprises 18 residues. V was clipped by 2 bases and J by 5 bases; unmatched bases: 12. CD8 cells regarded as naive lacked CD45RO, were positively chosen for CCR7, and omitted terminally differentiated effector memory CD45RA+ cells. Donors were healthy HIV-negative adults without recently reported acute infections or vaccinations. This chain links TRBV5-3 with TRBJ2-7, with 14 positions matching TRBD2. TRBV5-3 is placed among ORFs of uncertain function. The TCR was taken from a man aged 18 to 35 in good health. The sample taken for sequencing was naive CD8+ T cells sorted from blood. The CDR3 nucleotides are TGTGCCAGAAGCTTTCCCCGGACTAGCGGGGGGCCAAACGACGAGCAGTACTTC. Protein product: CARSFPRTSGGPNDEQYF.